The 11 T cell receptor beta chains given below trace back to one sample, sequenced in a study of human T cells and chemical hapten exposure. The time point denotes: patch test 2, 6 weeks after DPC sensitization. Noted treatment: therapeutic diphenylcyclopropenone sensitization with weekly scalp DPC. A single record per CDR3 protein comes from TCRdb applying MiXCR to the RACE reads. The table has some 81,000 distinct CDR3 sequences, approximately 10% seen once. The specimen was whole blood, collected in connection with sensitization to the hapten diphenylcyclopropenone (DPC). The receptors originated from a man younger than 35 with alopecia areata. Some clones in this sample may be carry-over from other donors' samples.

The rearrangement uses TRBV27 and TRBJ2-7, with D hard to call. CDR3 length: 15 amino acids. In germline, CDR1 is MNHEY, CDR2 SMNVEV (reference sequence). V dropped 0 bases and J dropped 5 bases, with 14 bases sitting between them. The chain's CDR3 is CASSLSYKGYNEQYV. In nucleotides, the CDR3 is TGTGCCAGCAGTTTATCGTATAAAGGGTACAACGAGCAGTACGTC.

This clonotype came up a few times. The rearrangement joins TRBV2 to TRBJ1-1; the match to TRBD1 covers 10 bases. Germline values: CDR1 SNHLY, CDR2 FYNNEI. V lost 5 bases to trimming and J lost 3 bases; unmatched junction nucleotides: 15. CDR3 length equals 18 residues. The CDR3 DNA reads TGTGCCAGCAGTAAATCCGGGACAGGGGCCGGAAAGGACACTGAAGCTTTCTTT. Translating gives CASSKSGTGAGKDTEAFF.

The genes are TRBV3-1 and TRBJ2-2; D is unresolved. Germline V gives CDR1 LGHDT, CDR2 YNNKEL (reference sequence). The CDR3 sequence is 11 residues long. V dropped 3 bases and J dropped 8 bases, with 4 bases sitting between them. For the CDR3, the DNA is TGTGCCAGCAGCCATAGAGGGGAGCTGTTTTTT. This encodes CASSHRGELFF.

The rearrangement uses TRBV5-1 and TRBJ2-7; perhaps TRBD1 as D (6 bases). Germline CDR1 is SGHRS and CDR2 is YFSETQ. V lost 1 base and J 2 bases, leaving 7 bases between the germline ends. CDR3 size: 13 residues. CDR3: CASSLHRAYEQYF. For the CDR3, the DNA is TGCGCCAGCAGCTTGCACAGGGCCTACGAGCAGTACTTC. Full variable domain (remainder filled in from reference TRBV5-1 and TRBJ2-7): KAGVTQTPRYLIKTRGQQVTLSCSPISGHRSVSWYQQTPGQGLQFLFEYFSETQRNKGNFPGRFSGRQFSNSRSEMNVSTLELGDSALYLCASSLHRAYEQYFGPGTRLTVT.

This clonotype was picked up many times. V and J are TRBV28 and TRBJ2-7; 9 bases agree with TRBD1. The ends lost 8 bases at V and 1 base at J; junction bases unmatched: 3. Germline assignment: CDR1 MDHEN and CDR2 SYDVKM. The CDR3 totals 13 residues. CDR3 DNA: TGTGCCAGCGCTGGGACAGGGTCCTACGAGCAGTACTTC. Protein: CASAGTGSYEQYF.

The rearrangement uses TRBV4-2 and TRBJ2-5; 8 bases are a match to TRBD2. The CDR3 is 16 residues long. With V trimmed by 1 base and J by 2 bases, 6 bases remained unmatched. Germline V CDR1 and CDR2: LGHNA, YNFKEQ. The CDR3 loop is CASSQGWRGAQETQYF. CDR3 sequence (DNA): TGTGCCAGCAGCCAAGGATGGCGGGGGGCACAAGAGACCCAGTACTTC.

This clonotype was seen more than once but under ten times. V is TRBV5-1 and J is TRBJ2-3; tentatively, D is TRBD2 (6 bases). This CDR3 region has 15 residues. Germline V gene sequence: CDR1 SGHRS, CDR2 YFSETQ. Trimming took off 6 bases at V and 0 bases at J, with 14 bases between the two ends. CDR3 region: CASILSGRSTDTQYF. In DNA form, the CDR3 reads TGCGCCAGCATCCTCTCAGGGAGGAGCACAGATACGCAGTATTTT.

This clonotype was found many times. This chain links TRBV6-6 with TRBJ1-4; possibly TRBD1 for D (6 bases). The CDR3 is made up of 15 amino acids. CDR1 MNHNY and CDR2 SVGAGI come from the germline V gene (reference sequence). The V end was cut by 0 bases, the J end by 5 bases, with 10 bases between. Written as DNA, the CDR3 is TGTGCCAGCAGTTACTCGGGGGCCGAAAATGAAAAACTGTTTTTT. Translating gives CASSYSGAENEKLFF.

The chain has TRBV20-1 and TRBJ1-5; TRBD1 might be the D (6 bases). Germline values: CDR1 DFQATT, CDR2 SNEGSKA (reference sequence). There are 16 residues in the CDR3. Trimming took 1 base from V and 0 from J, leaving 13 bases between them. The CDR3 nucleotides are TGCAGTGCTAGAGCCGCCTGGGGGGCTAGCAATCAGCCCCAGCATTTT. This translates into CSARAAWGASNQPQHF.

This clonotype appeared many times. This chain uses TRBV27 with TRBJ1-5, with no clear D. The CDR3 covers 15 residues. Germline CDR1 MNHEY, CDR2 SMNVEV (reference sequence). Trimming took 7 bases from V and 4 from J, leaving 17 bases between them. DNA for the CDR3: TGTGCCAGCAAAGCTGCCCGAATATTGAATCAGCCCCAGCATTTT. Translated: CASKAARILNQPQHF.

The chain carries TRBV7-7 and TRBJ2-5; possible D gene TRBD2, 6 bases. The germline V gene encodes CDR1 SSHAT and CDR2 FNYEAQ (reference sequence). V was clipped by 4 bases and J by 5 bases, with 11 bases between them. The CDR3 runs 13 residues. CDR3 sequence reads: CASSSTSRETQYF. The CDR3 nucleotides are TGTGCCAGCAGCTCTACTAGCCGGGAGACCCAGTACTTC.